The 29 T cell receptor beta chains listed next were all sequenced from one sample in a study of early T cells in non-severe SARS-CoV-2 infection. TCRdb called the 5' RACE reads again in MiXCR, with one record for every CDR3 protein. The data hold about 80,000 distinct CDR3 sequences, with about 11% observed a single time. The sample consisted of whole blood. These receptors all come from an adult who was a healthcare worker with PCR-confirmed SARS-CoV-2 infection or an uninfected control (not recorded which).

This clonotype was observed a few times. J is TRBJ1-5 and V is TRBV19, with D hard to call. From germline, CDR1 is LNHDA and CDR2 SQIVND (reference sequence). V dropped 6 bases and J dropped 4 bases, with 13 bases sitting between them. The CDR3 spans 14 residues. CDR3 DNA sequence: TGTGCCAGTAGAGGTATTGGCCAAAATCAGCCCCAGCATTTT. Its protein product is CASRGIGQNQPQHF.

The V and J genes are TRBV7-9 and TRBJ2-3, with D maybe TRBD1 (5 bases). With 6 bases removed from V and 3 bases from J, the gap between germline ends came to 16 bases. From germline, CDR1 is SEHNR and CDR2 FQNEAQ (reference sequence). The CDR3 consists of 15 residues. The CDR3 spells CASSPRGPGTDTQYF. In DNA form, the CDR3 reads TGTGCCAGCAGTCCAAGGGGCCCCGGGACAGATACGCAGTATTTT.

This clonotype has only a few counts. Here the CDR3 DNA reads TGTGCCAGCAGGGCCACAGGGGGTGGCGGGGAGCTGTTTTTT. It encodes CASRATGGGGELFF. The chain has TRBV7-6 and TRBJ2-2; 8 bases align to TRBD1. V lost 6 bases to trimming and J lost 7 bases; unmatched junction nucleotides: 7. Germline V gives CDR1 SGHVS, CDR2 FNYEAQ. This CDR3 has 14 amino acids. Full variable domain (remainder filled in from reference TRBV7-6 and TRBJ2-2): GAGVSQSPRYKVTKRGQDVALRCDPISGHVSLYWYRQALGQGPEFLTYFNYEAQQDKSGLPNDRFSAERPEGSISTLTIQRTEQRDSAMYRCASRATGGGGELFFGEGSRLTVL.

The rearrangement links TRBV11-2 to TRBJ2-3, with D perhaps TRBD2 (6 bases). Germline V CDR1 and CDR2: SGHAT, FQNNGV. The CDR3 is 16 amino acids. Trimming pared 4 bases from V and 1 base from J, leaving 15 bases between. CDR3 DNA sequence: TGTGCCAGCAGCTCGGGGGTCGCCCAACGCACAGATACGCAGTATTTT. Its protein is CASSSGVAQRTDTQYF.

This clonotype was found a few times. The chain combines TRBV10-3 with TRBJ1-1; D might be TRBD1 (5 bases). Germline lookup yields CDR1 ENHRY and CDR2 SYGVKD. With 4 bases removed from V and 5 bases from J, the gap between germline ends came to 11 bases. This CDR3 is 13 amino acids long. DNA of the CDR3: TGTGCCATCAGTGCGGGGGTAGGAACTGAAGCTTTCTTT. Protein product: CAISAGVGTEAFF.

This clonotype was seen many times. The J gene is TRBJ1-2, the V gene TRBV19, with 8 bases that match TRBD1. This CDR3 has 14 amino acids. The V and J ends lost 6 bases and 8 bases, in that order; junction bases with no gene match: 11. Germline loops: CDR1 LNHDA, CDR2 SQIVND (reference sequence). Here the CDR3 DNA reads TGTGCCAGTAGCCCTCCGAGGACAGGGATAGGCTACACCTTC. As protein: CASSPPRTGIGYTF. Looking up the rest from reference TRBV19 and TRBJ1-2 gives the full variable domain: DGGITQSPKYLFRKEGQNVTLSCEQNLNHDAMYWYRQDPGQGLRLIYYSQIVNDFQKGDIAEGYSVSREKKESFPLTVTSAQKNPTAFYLCASSPPRTGIGYTFGSGTRLTVV.

This clonotype was observed a few times. The rearrangement uses TRBV5-4 and TRBJ2-7; 9 bases are shared with TRBD2. Losses at the gene ends were 4 bases for V and 4 bases for J; bases not matched to a gene: 9. Germline V gene sequence: CDR1 SGHNT, CDR2 YYREEE (reference sequence). The CDR3 is made up of 15 amino acids. For the CDR3, the DNA is TGTGCCAGCAGCGCCGAGCGGGGGGAGAAGTACGAGCAGTACTTC. Amino acid sequence: CASSAERGEKYEQYF.

This clonotype has just a few counts. The rearrangement links TRBV6-6 to TRBJ1-2; D is perhaps TRBD1 (5 bases). Trimming pared 0 bases from V and 6 bases from J, leaving 5 bases between. The germline V gene has CDR1 MNHNY and CDR2 SVGAGI (reference sequence). The CDR3 length is 12 residues. In DNA form, the CDR3 reads TGTGCCAGCAGTTACTCGGGGGATGGCTACACCTTC. Translation gives CASSYSGDGYTF.

This chain connects TRBV10-2 to TRBJ2-5, with 10 bases aligning to TRBD1. This CDR3 has 15 amino acids. Trimming removed 5 bases from V and 5 bases from J; junction bases left unmatched: 8. Per the germline V gene, CDR1 is WSHSY and CDR2 is SAAADI. CDR3 region: CASSHTGTGDETQYF. DNA of the CDR3: TGCGCCAGCAGTCACACCGGGACAGGGGATGAGACCCAGTACTTC.

CDR3 DNA: TGTGCCAGCAGTTACTCCAGGGGGCCCGGGGAGCTGTTTTTT. Translation: CASSYSRGPGELFF. The genes are TRBV6-2 or TRBV6-3 and TRBJ2-2; 8 bases are shared with TRBD1. CDR3 length equals 14 residues. V shed 0 bases, J shed 6 bases, and the junction held 0 bases outside the gene matches. Germline V gene sequence: CDR1 MNHEY, CDR2 SVGEGT.

This clonotype has a count of ten or more. This chain connects TRBV7-9 to TRBJ2-5, with D uncertain. Germline values: CDR1 SEHNR, CDR2 FQNEAQ (reference sequence). V gave up 3 bases and J gave up 2 bases, with 7 bases separating them. CDR3 size: 13 residues. The CDR3 here is CASSLLLQETQYF. In DNA form, the CDR3 reads TGTGCCAGCAGCTTGCTGTTACAAGAGACCCAGTACTTC.

This clonotype was counted many times. The V gene is TRBV27, the J gene TRBJ2-7; TRBD1 matches at 10 bases. The J segment lost 2 bases and the V segment lost 3 bases, leaving 7 bases of the junction unmatched. This CDR3 contains 16 residues. Germline CDR1 is MNHEY and CDR2 is SMNVEV (reference sequence). This chain's CDR3 is CASSFRPGTGAYEQYF. The CDR3 nucleotides read TGTGCCAGCAGTTTCCGACCCGGGACAGGGGCCTACGAGCAGTACTTC.

This clonotype was seen only a few times. The gene calls are TRBV19 and TRBJ1-5; TRBD1 aligns across 10 bases. The V segment lost 7 bases and the J segment 4 bases; nucleotides outside the gene matches: 7. The CDR3 sequence is 15 residues long. In germline, CDR1 is LNHDA, CDR2 SQIVND (reference sequence). The CDR3 is CASTLTGGSNQPQHF. The CDR3 bases are TGTGCCAGTACCCTGACAGGGGGCTCGAATCAGCCCCAGCATTTT. Full variable domain (missing parts from reference TRBV19 and TRBJ1-5): DGGITQSPKYLFRKEGQNVTLSCEQNLNHDAMYWYRQDPGQGLRLIYYSQIVNDFQKGDIAEGYSVSREKKESFPLTVTSAQKNPTAFYLCASTLTGGSNQPQHFGDGTRLSIL.

There are many counts of this clonotype. The chain uses TRBV18 and TRBJ1-2, with TRBD1 matching 8 bases. V was clipped by 3 bases and J by 1 base; unmatched bases: 1. Germline-derived CDR1 and CDR2 are KGHSH and LQKENI. The CDR3 contains 14 residues. The CDR3 region is CASSPGQDNYGYTF. DNA for the CDR3: TGTGCCAGCTCACCGGGACAGGATAACTATGGCTACACCTTC.

This clonotype came up a few times. The chain's CDR3 is CASSDAGGQETQYF. As DNA, the CDR3 is TGTGCCAGCAGTGACGCAGGGGGACAAGAGACCCAGTACTTC. The rearrangement links TRBV2 to TRBJ2-5, with 7 bases matching TRBD1. CDR3 length: 14 residues. CDR1 and CDR2 from the germline V gene are SNHLY and FYNNEI. Trimming took 3 bases from V and 2 from J; bases not matched to a gene: 3.

The gene calls are TRBV15 and TRBJ2-1, with 7 bases identical to TRBD2. CDR3 length: 15 residues. V shed 1 base and J 4 bases; nucleotides not matched to a gene: 4. Germline assignment: CDR1 LNHNV and CDR2 YYDKDF (reference sequence). The CDR3 loop reads CATSRASGVYNEQFF. Written as DNA, the CDR3 is TGTGCCACCAGCAGAGCCAGCGGGGTATACAATGAGCAGTTCTTC. The variable domain in full, completed from reference TRBV15 and TRBJ2-1, reads DAMVIQNPRYQVTQFGKPVTLSCSQTLNHNVMYWYQQKSSQAPKLLFHYYDKDFNNEADTPDNFQSRRPNTSFCFLDIRSPGLGDTAMYLCATSRASGVYNEQFFGPGTRLTVL.

A few counts support this clonotype. CDR3 residues: CSASYTGQISGANVLTF. In nucleotides, the CDR3 is TGCAGTGCTAGTTATACGGGACAGATCTCTGGGGCCAACGTCCTGACTTTC. V and J are TRBV20-1 and TRBJ2-6, with 7 bases lining up with TRBD1. The CDR3 consists of 17 residues. Per germline, CDR1 DFQATT and CDR2 SNEGSKA (reference sequence). Trimming cost V 3 bases and J 0 bases; bases outside gene matches: 8.

The CDR3: CASSIGPPRDRTYEQYF. CDR3 DNA sequence: TGTGCCAGTAGTATAGGACCCCCCCGGGACAGGACCTACGAGCAGTACTTC. The chain recombines TRBV19 with TRBJ2-7, with 8 bases that match TRBD1. The CDR3 loop spans 17 amino acids. CDR1 is LNHDA and CDR2 is SQIVND in the germline V gene (reference sequence). V lost 1 base and J lost 2; bases outside the gene matches: 10.

This clonotype was found a few times. The genes are TRBV12-3 or TRBV12-4 and TRBJ1-5; a possible D gene is TRBD1 (5 bases). The length of the CDR3 is 14 residues. V lost 6 bases and J 6 bases, leaving 15 bases between the germline ends. The chain's CDR3 is CASSLRPQGQPQHF. DNA for the CDR3: TGTGCCAGCAGCCTCCGCCCCCAGGGTCAGCCCCAGCATTTT.

The sample holds many counts of this clonotype. The V call is TRBV7-2, the J call TRBJ2-5; D uncertain. Germline CDR1 SGHTA, CDR2 FQGNSA. Trimming took 2 bases from V and 1 from J, leaving 5 bases between them. The CDR3 has 13 residues. DNA for the CDR3: TGTGCCAGCAGCTTACCGGTCCAAGAGACCCAGTACTTC. As protein: CASSLPVQETQYF.

This clonotype was found many times. This sequence joins TRBV5-1 and TRBJ1-3; 7 bases are shared with TRBD1. J was trimmed by 3 bases and V by 4 bases; bases with no gene match: 4. Germline CDR1 reads SGHRS; CDR2 reads YFSETQ. The CDR3 covers 14 residues. The CDR3 is CASSKQGNGNTIYF. CDR3 DNA sequence: TGCGCCAGCAGCAAACAGGGGAATGGAAACACCATATATTTT.

In this sample, this clonotype turned up a few times. The rearrangement links TRBV3-1 to TRBJ1-5, with D unclear. This CDR3 is built from 14 residues. Trimming cost V 5 bases and J 4 bases, with 12 bases left between them. The V gene's germline CDR1 is LGHDT and CDR2 YNNKEL (reference sequence). CDR3 in amino acids: CASSAGPLNQPQHF. CDR3 in DNA: TGTGCCAGCAGCGCCGGCCCCCTAAATCAGCCCCAGCATTTT.

This clonotype was recorded many times. The V gene is TRBV14, the J gene TRBJ2-1; 9 bases align to TRBD1. The CDR3 consists of 14 residues. The J segment lost 14 bases and the V segment lost 5 bases, leaving 13 bases of the junction unmatched. Germline V CDR1 and CDR2: SGHDN, FVKESK. In DNA, the CDR3 is TGTGCCAGCAGCTCTCGTCCAGGACAGGGGAGAGAGTTCTTC. This encodes CASSSRPGQGREFF.

This clonotype was observed many times. This chain uses TRBV4-2 with TRBJ2-4; 7 nucleotides match TRBD1. CDR3 length: 15 amino acids. In germline, CDR1 is LGHNA, CDR2 YNFKEQ. After removal of 3 bases from V and 8 bases from J, the junction contained 10 bases not matched to a gene. The CDR3 sequence is CASSHGGQVSDIQYF. CDR3 sequence (DNA): TGTGCCAGCAGCCATGGCGGACAGGTTTCCGACATTCAGTACTTC.

At least ten counts were recorded for this clonotype. The rearrangement joins TRBV7-2 to TRBJ1-5; D uncertain. Between the trimmed V and J ends, which lost 0 bases and 6 bases, there was a span of 9 bases. CDR3 length equals 14 residues. Germline assignment: CDR1 SGHTA and CDR2 FQGNSA. The CDR3: CASSLASVGQPQHF. Written as DNA, the CDR3 is TGTGCCAGCAGCTTAGCGTCGGTGGGTCAGCCCCAGCATTTT.

This chain joins TRBV7-2 and TRBJ1-2; D remains unclear. The length of the CDR3 is 12 residues. The V gene's germline CDR1 is SGHTA and CDR2 FQGNSA. V lost 4 bases, J lost 5 bases, and 8 bases lay in between. In DNA, the CDR3 is TGTGCCAGCAGCTCCACAGCTTATGGCTACACCTTC. It is translated as CASSSTAYGYTF. Full variable domain (rest looked up from reference TRBV7-2 and TRBJ1-2): GAGVSQSPSNKVTEKGKDVELRCDPISGHTALYWYRQSLGQGLEFLIYFQGNSAPDKSGLPSDRFSAERTGGSVSTLTIQRTQQEDSAVYLCASSSTAYGYTFGSGTRLTVV.

The chain is built from TRBV9 and TRBJ2-7, with 7 bases lining up with TRBD1. From germline, CDR1 is SGDLS and CDR2 YYNGEE. The CDR3 covers 14 residues. Trimming removed 4 bases from V and 2 bases from J; junction bases left unmatched: 6. The CDR3 nucleotides read TGTGCCAGCAGCCAGACAGGGAAAACCTACGAGCAGTACTTC. Amino acids: CASSQTGKTYEQYF.

The genes are TRBV9 and TRBJ2-3; 8 bases fit TRBD2. This CDR3 spans 20 amino acids. CDR1 is SGDLS, CDR2 YYNGEE, per germline. Trimming removed 0 bases from V and 0 bases from J; junction bases left unmatched: 15. The CDR3, as DNA: TGTGCCAGCAGCGTAGAGGCCCCGGTGGAGCGGGGGCCCAGCACAGATACGCAGTATTTT. Protein sequence: CASSVEAPVERGPSTDTQYF.

This clonotype was found many times. The chain has TRBV18 and TRBJ2-7, with D perhaps TRBD1 or TRBD2 (5 bases each). V was clipped by 0 bases and J by 3 bases, with 18 bases between them. Germline CDR1 is KGHSH and CDR2 is LQKENI. The CDR3 is 17 residues long. The CDR3 loop reads CASSPPGLGGIVYEQYF. CDR3 nucleotide sequence: TGTGCCAGCTCACCACCGGGTCTTGGGGGAATTGTCTACGAGCAGTACTTC.